This T cell receptor beta chain was identified during a study of T cell repertoires in cytomegalovirus infection. Study in general: Shared public TCR beta signatures pointed to both CMV infection and a matching HLA type. Broader study findings: CMV carriers having the relevant HLA were flagged by cumulative public TCR beta family frequency.

This clonotype was counted at least ten times. Its specificity is not known. This CDR3 is 13 amino acids long. J lost 9 bases, V lost 1 base, and 3 bases had no gene match. TCRdb re-called the reads through MiXCR, storing one row per CDR3 protein. The sample has 450,000 to 600,000 distinct CDR3 sequences; approximately 10% are singletons. The genes are TRBV12-3 or TRBV12-4 and TRBJ2-1, with TRBD2 identical over 7 bases. The sample consisted of PBMCs. The sequence derives from a human donor in good health (CMV status not recorded). Some clones in this sample may be carry-over from other donors' samples. The chain's CDR3 is CASSLGLAGEQFF. The CDR3 DNA is TGTGCCAGCAGTTTAGGACTAGCCGGTGAGCAGTTCTTC.